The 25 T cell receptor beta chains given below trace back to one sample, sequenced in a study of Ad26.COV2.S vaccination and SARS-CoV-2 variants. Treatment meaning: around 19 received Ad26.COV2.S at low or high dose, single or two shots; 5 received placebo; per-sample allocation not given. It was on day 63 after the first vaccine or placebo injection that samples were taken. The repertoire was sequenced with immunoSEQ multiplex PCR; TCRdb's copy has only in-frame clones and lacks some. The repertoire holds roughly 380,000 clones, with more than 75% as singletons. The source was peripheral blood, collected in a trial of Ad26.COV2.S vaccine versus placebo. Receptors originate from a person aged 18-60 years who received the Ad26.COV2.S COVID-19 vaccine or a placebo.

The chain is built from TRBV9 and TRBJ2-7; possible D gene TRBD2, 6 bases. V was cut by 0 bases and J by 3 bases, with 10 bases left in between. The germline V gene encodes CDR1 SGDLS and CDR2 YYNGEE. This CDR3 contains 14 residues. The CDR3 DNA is TGTGCCAGCAGCGTAGATCAGGGAGGCTACGAGCAGTACTTC. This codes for CASSVDQGGYEQYF.

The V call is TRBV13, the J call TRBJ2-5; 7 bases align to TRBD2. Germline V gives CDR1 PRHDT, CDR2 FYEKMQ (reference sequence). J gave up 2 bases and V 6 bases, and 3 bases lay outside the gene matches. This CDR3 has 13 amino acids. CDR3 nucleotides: TGTGCCAGCAGAGCGGGGAAACAAGAGACCCAGTACTTC. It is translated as CASRAGKQETQYF.

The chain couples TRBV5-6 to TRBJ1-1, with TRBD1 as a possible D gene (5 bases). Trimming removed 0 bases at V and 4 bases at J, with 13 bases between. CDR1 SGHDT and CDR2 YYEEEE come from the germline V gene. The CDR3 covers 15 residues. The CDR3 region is CASSLETGWGTEAFF. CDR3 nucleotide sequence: TGTGCCAGCAGCTTGGAAACAGGCTGGGGCACTGAAGCTTTCTTT.

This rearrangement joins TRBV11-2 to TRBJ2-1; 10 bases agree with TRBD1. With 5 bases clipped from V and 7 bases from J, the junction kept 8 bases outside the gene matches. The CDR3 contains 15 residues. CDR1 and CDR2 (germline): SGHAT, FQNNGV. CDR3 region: CASSLTGGIGNEQFF. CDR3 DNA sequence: TGTGCCAGCAGCCTGACAGGGGGCATAGGGAATGAGCAGTTCTTC.

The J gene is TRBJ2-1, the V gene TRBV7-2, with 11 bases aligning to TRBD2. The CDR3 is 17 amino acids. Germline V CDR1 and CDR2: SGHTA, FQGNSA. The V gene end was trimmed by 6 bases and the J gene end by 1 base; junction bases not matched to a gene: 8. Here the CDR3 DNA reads TGTGCCAGCAGTTTGACTAGCGGGGCTACTTCCTACAATGAGCAGTTCTTC. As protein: CASSLTSGATSYNEQFF. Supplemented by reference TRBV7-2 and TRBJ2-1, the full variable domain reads GAGVSQSPSNKVTEKGKDVELRCDPISGHTALYWYRQSLGQGLEFLIYFQGNSAPDKSGLPSDRFSAERTGGSVSTLTIQRTQQEDSAVYLCASSLTSGATSYNEQFFGPGTRLTVL.

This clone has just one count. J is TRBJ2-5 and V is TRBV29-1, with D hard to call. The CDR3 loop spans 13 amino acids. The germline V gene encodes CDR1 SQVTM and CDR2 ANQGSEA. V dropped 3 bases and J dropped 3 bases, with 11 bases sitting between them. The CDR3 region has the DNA TGCAGCGTTGACTTAGGTCAGGAAGAGACCCAGTACTTC. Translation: CSVDLGQEETQYF.

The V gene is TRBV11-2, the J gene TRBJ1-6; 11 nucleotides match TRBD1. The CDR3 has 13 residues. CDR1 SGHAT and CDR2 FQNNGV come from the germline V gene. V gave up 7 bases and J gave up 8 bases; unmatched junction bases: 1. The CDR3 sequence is CASMGQGDSPLHF. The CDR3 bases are TGTGCCAGCATGGGACAGGGGGATTCACCCCTCCACTTT.

The CDR3 here is CASSSTIGGELFF. As DNA, the CDR3 is TGTGCCAGCAGCTCAACCATAGGCGGGGAGCTGTTTTTT. J is TRBJ2-2 and V is TRBV7-2; D is unclear. The CDR3 spans 13 residues. Trimming stripped 4 bases from V and 7 bases from J, with 10 bases between. Germline lookup yields CDR1 SGHTA and CDR2 FQGNSA.

CDR3 region: CASSQGGQANSPLHF. Here the CDR3 DNA reads TGTGCCAGCAGCCAAGGCGGACAGGCCAATTCACCCCTCCACTTT. This chain links TRBV3-1 (or the pseudogene TRBV3-2) with TRBJ1-6; 7 bases are a match to TRBD1. The CDR3 runs 15 residues. Germline lookup yields CDR1 LGHDT and CDR2 YNNKEL (reference sequence). Trimming cost V 1 base and J 7 bases; bases outside gene matches: 4.

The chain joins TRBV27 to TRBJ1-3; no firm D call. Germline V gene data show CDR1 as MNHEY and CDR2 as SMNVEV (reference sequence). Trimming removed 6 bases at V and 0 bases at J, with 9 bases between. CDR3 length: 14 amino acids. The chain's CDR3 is CASRERFSGNTIYF. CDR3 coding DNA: TGTGCCAGCAGGGAGAGATTCTCTGGAAACACCATATATTTT.

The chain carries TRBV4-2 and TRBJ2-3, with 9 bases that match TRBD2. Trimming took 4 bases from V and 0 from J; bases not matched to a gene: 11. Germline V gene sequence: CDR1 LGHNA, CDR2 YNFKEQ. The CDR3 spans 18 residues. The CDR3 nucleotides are TGTGCCAGCAGCCCACCCCTGGGCGGGGGGGTTAGCACAGATACGCAGTATTTT. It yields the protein CASSPPLGGGVSTDTQYF.

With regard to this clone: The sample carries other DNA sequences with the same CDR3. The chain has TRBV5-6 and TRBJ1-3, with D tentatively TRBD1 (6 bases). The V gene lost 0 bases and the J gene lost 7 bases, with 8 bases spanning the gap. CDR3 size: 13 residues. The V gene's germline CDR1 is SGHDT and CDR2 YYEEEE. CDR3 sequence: CASSLGQGNTIYF. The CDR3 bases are TGTGCCAGCAGCTTGGGGCAGGGGAACACCATATATTTT.

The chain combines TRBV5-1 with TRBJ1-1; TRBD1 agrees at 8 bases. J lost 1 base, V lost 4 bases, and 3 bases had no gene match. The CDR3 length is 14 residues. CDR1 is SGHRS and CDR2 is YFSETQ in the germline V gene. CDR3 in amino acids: CASSKTGENTEAFF. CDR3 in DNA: TGCGCCAGCAGCAAGACAGGGGAGAACACTGAAGCTTTCTTT.

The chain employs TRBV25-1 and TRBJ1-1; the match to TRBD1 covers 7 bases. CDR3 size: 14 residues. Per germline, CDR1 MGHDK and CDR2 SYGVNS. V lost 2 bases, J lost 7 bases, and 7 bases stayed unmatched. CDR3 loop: CASSEAGTAFEAFF. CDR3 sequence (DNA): TGTGCCAGCAGTGAAGCCGGGACAGCCTTTGAAGCTTTCTTT.

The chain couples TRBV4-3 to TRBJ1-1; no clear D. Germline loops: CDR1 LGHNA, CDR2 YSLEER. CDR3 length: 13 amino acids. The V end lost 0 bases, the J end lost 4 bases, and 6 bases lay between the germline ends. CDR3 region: CASSQDLITEAFF. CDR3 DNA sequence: TGCGCCAGCAGCCAAGATTTGATCACTGAAGCTTTCTTT.

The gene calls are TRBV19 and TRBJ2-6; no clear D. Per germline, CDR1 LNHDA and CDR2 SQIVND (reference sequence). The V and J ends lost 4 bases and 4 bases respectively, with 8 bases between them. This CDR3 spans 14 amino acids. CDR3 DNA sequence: TGTGCCAGTAGTAGGGGATTGGGGGCCAACGTCCTGACTTTC. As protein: CASSRGLGANVLTF.

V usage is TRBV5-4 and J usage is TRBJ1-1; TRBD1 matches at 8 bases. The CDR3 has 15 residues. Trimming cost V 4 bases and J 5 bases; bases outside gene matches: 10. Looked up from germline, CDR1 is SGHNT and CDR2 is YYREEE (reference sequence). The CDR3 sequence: CASSGFPGGRTEAFF. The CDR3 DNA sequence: TGTGCCAGCAGCGGATTCCCAGGGGGCCGGACTGAAGCTTTCTTT.

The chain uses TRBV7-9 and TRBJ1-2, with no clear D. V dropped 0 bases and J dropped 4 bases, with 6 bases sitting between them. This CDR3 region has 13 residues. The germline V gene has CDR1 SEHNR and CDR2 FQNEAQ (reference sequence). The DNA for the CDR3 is TGTGCCAGCAGCTTAGCGGAGGCCTATGGCTACACCTTC. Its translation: CASSLAEAYGYTF. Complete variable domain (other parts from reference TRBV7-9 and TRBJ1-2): DTGVSQNPRHKITKRGQNVTFRCDPISEHNRLYWYRQTLGQGPEFLTYFQNEAQLEKSRLLSDRFSAERPKGSFSTLEIQRTEQGDSAMYLCASSLAEAYGYTFGSGTRLTVV.

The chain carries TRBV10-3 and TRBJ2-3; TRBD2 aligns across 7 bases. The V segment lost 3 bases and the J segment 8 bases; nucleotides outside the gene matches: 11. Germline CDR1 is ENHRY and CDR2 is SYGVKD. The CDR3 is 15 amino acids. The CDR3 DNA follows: TGTGCCATCAGTGAAGGTAGCGGGCGAGCGGGTACGCAGTATTTT. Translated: CAISEGSGRAGTQYF.

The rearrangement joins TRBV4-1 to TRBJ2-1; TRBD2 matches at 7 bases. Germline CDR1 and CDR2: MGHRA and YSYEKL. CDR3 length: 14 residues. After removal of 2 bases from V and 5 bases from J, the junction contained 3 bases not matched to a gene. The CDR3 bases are TGCGCCAGCAGCCAACTAGCGGTCAACAATGAGCAGTTCTTC. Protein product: CASSQLAVNNEQFF.

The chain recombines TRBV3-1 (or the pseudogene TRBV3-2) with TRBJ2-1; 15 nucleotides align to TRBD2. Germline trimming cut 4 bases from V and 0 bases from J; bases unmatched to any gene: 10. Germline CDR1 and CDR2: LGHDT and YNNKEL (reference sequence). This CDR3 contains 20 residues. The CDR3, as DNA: TGTGCCAGCAGCCCGCGACCGGGACTAGCGGGGGGCGTCTCCTACAATGAGCAGTTCTTC. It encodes CASSPRPGLAGGVSYNEQFF.

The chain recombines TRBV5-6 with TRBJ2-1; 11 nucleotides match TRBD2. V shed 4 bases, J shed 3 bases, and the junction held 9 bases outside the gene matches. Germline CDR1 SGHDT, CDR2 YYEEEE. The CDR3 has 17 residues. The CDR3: CASSIGTSGLYYNEQFF. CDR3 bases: TGTGCCAGCAGCATCGGGACTAGCGGTTTATACTACAATGAGCAGTTCTTC. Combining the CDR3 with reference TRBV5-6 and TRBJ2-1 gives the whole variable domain DAGVTQSPTHLIKTRGQQVTLRCSPKSGHDTVSWYQQALGQGPQFIFQYYEEEERQRGNFPDRFSGHQFPNYSSELNVNALLLGDSALYLCASSIGTSGLYYNEQFFGPGTRLTVL.

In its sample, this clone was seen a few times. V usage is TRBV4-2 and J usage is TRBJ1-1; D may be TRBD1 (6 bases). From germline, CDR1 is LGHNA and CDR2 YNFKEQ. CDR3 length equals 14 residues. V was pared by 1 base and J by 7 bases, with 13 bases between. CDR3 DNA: TGTGCCAGCAGCCAAGCCACAGGGTCCCTTGAAGCTTTCTTT. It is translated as CASSQATGSLEAFF.

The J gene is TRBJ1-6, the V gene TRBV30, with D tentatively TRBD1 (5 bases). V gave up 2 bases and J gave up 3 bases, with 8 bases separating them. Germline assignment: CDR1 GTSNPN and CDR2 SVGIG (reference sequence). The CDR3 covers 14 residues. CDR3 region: CAWSPGFYNSPLHF. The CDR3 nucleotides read TGTGCCTGGAGTCCAGGGTTCTATAATTCACCCCTCCACTTT.

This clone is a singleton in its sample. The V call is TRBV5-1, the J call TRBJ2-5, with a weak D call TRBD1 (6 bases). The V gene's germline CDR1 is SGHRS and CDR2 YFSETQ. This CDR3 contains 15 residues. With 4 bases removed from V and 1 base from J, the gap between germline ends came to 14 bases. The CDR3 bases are TGCGCCAGCAGCGTTGATGGACAGTTCCAAGAGACCCAGTACTTC. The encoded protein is CASSVDGQFQETQYF.